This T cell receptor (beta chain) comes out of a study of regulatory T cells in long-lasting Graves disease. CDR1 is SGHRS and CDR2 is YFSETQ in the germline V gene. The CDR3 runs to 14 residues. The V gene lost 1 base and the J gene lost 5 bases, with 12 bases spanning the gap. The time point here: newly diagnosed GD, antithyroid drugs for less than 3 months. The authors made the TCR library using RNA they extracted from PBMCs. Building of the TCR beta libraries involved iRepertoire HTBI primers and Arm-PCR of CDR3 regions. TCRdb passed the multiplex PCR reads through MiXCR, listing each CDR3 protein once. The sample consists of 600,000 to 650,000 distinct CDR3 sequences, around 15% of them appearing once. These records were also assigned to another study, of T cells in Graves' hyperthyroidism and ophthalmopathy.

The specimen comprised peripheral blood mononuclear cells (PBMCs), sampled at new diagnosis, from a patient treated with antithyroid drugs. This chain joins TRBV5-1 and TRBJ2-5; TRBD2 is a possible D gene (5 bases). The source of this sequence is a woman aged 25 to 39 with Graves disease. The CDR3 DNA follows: TGCGCCAGCAGCTTGTTCCGAGGGATGGAGACCCAGTACTTC. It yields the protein CASSLFRGMETQYF.